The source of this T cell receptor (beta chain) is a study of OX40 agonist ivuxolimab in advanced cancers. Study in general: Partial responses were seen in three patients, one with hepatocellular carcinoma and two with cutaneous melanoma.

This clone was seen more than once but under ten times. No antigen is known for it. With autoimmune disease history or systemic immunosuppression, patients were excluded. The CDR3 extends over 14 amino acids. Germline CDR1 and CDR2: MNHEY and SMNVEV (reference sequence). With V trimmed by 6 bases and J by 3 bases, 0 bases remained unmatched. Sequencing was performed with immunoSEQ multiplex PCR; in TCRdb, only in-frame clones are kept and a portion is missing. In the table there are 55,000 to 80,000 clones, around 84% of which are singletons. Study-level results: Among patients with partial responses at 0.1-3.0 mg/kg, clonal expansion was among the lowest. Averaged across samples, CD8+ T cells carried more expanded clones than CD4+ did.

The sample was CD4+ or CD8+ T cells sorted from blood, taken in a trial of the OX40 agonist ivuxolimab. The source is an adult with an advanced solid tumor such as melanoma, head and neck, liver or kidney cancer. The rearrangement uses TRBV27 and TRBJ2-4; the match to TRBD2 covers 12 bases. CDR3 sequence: CASRTSGGKNIQYF. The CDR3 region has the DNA TGTGCCAGCAGGACTAGCGGGGGCAAAAACATTCAGTACTTC.